The rows below give T cell receptor beta chains drawn from one sample of a study of OX40 agonist ivuxolimab in advanced cancers. The assay was immunoSEQ multiplex PCR, and TCRdb's table has in-frame clones only and misses some. Of 15,000 to 25,000 clones listed, 85% to 90% are singletons. The input for sequencing was CD4+ or CD8+ T cells sorted from blood, taken in a trial of the OX40 agonist ivuxolimab. The receptors here all came from an adult with an advanced solid tumor such as melanoma, head and neck, liver or kidney cancer. The CDR3 runs from the conserved cysteine through the conserved F or W. A D gene is named only where the DNA matches it firmly. The size field is filled for only some rows; it gives once, few, many or a size class.

DNA | CDR3 | D | size | J | V
TGCGCCAGCAGTCAAGAGAAAAACGGGAGGGCCAGTTTTGAGCAGTTCTTC | CASSQEKNGRASFEQFF | TRBD2 | . | TRBJ2-1 | TRBV23-1
TGTGCCAGTGAGGTTAGCGGGGCCTCCTACGAGCAGTACTTC | CASEVSGASYEQYF | TRBD2 | . | TRBJ2-7 | TRBV19
TGCGCCAGCAGCCAAGGGGGGAGCGCTGGCTACACCTTC | CASSQGGSAGYTF | . | . | TRBJ1-2 | TRBV4-1
TGCGCCAGCAGTGACCGCTTGAACACCGGGGAGCTGTTTTTT | CASSDRLNTGELFF | . | . | TRBJ2-2 | TRBV10-1
TGTGCCAGCAGCACCGGGGGTGACGAGCAGTACTTC | CASSTGGDEQYF | . | . | TRBJ2-7 | TRBV9
TGTGCCAGCAGCTCCCAAGACAGGGTTGGGGCCAACGTCCTGACTTTC | CASSSQDRVGANVLTF | TRBD1 | . | TRBJ2-6 | TRBV28
TGCAGCGTCCGGCCCAAGGAGTCTTACGAGCAGTACTTC | CSVRPKESYEQYF | . | . | TRBJ2-7 | TRBV29-1
TGTGCCAGCAGCGGAAATGAGCAGTTCTTC | CASSGNEQFF | . | . | TRBJ2-1 | TRBV9
TGTGCCAGCAGCTTAGTAGGAGGTTCCTACAATGAGCAGTTCTTC | CASSLVGGSYNEQFF | . | . | TRBJ2-1 | TRBV7-6
TGTGCCAGCAAGTTCTTGACAGTTTCGGGCTACACCTTC | CASKFLTVSGYTF | . | . | TRBJ1-2 | TRBV28
TGCGCCAGCAGCCAAGATAGTAGCGGCCACTCCTACGAGCAGTACTTC | CASSQDSSGHSYEQYF | . | . | TRBJ2-7 | TRBV4-3
TGTGCCAGCAGTTCCTTGGCGGGAGGAGGAGAGCAGTACTTC | CASSSLAGGGEQYF | TRBD2 | . | TRBJ2-7 | TRBV27
TGTGCCATCAGTGAGGGAGGGGACAGGAACACTGAAGCTTTCTTT | CAISEGGDRNTEAFF | TRBD1 | . | TRBJ1-1 | TRBV10-3
TGCGCCAGCAGCCCGGGACTGGCCGGGGATACGCAGTATTTT | CASSPGLAGDTQYF | . | . | TRBJ2-3 | TRBV4-3
TGTGCCAGCACCACCCTCGACAGGGGAGGCCCTGGCTACACCTTC | CASTTLDRGGPGYTF | TRBD1 | . | TRBJ1-2 | TRBV6-5
TGCGCCAGTGGGACAGGCAGCTCCTACGAGCAGTACTTC | CASGTGSSYEQYF | TRBD1 | . | TRBJ2-7 | TRBV10-2
TGTGCCAGCAGCTTAGAGACGTCCCTCAATCAGCCCCAGCATTTT | CASSLETSLNQPQHF | . | . | TRBJ1-5 | TRBV7-8
TGTGCCAGCAGCCAAGACGACCCGGGACGCAAGGCCTCCTACGAGCAGTACTTC | CASSQDDPGRKASYEQYF | . | . | TRBJ2-7 | TRBV14
TGTGCCAGCAGCTTTTTCCGGGACGCCTCCTACGAGCAGTACTTC | CASSFFRDASYEQYF | . | . | TRBJ2-7 | TRBV5-4
TGTGCCAGCAGTGAAAACCCCACCCCAGGGAATGGCTACACCTTC | CASSENPTPGNGYTF | . | few | TRBJ1-2 | TRBV6-1
TGTGCCAGTAAACCGACAGGGCTCACTGAAGCTTTCTTT | CASKPTGLTEAFF | TRBD1 | . | TRBJ1-1 | TRBV19
TGTGCCAGCAGCTTAAGTCCTAGCGGGAGTTTCGGGGAGCTGTTTTTT | CASSLSPSGSFGELFF | TRBD2 | . | TRBJ2-2 | TRBV7-3
TGTGCCAGCAGGTCGCCGGGACTAGCTAACGAGCAGTACTTC | CASRSPGLANEQYF | TRBD2 | . | TRBJ2-7 | TRBV6-6